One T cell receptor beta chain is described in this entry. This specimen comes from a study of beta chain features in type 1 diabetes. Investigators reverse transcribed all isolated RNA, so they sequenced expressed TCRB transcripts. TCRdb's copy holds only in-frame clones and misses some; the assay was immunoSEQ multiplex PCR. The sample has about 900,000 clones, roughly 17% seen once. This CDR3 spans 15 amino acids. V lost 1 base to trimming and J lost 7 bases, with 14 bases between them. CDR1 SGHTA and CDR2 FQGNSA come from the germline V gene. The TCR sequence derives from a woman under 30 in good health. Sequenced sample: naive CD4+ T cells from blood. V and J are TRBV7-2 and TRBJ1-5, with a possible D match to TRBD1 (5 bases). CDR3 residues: CASSLDGGSGQPQHF. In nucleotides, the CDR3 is TGTGCCAGCAGCTTAGATGGGGGTTCTGGACAGCCCCAGCATTTT.